The clone carrying this T cell receptor beta chain came up many times. Its cognate antigen is unknown. This entry comes from a study of Graves' ophthalmopathy and Graves' hyperthyroidism. Study conclusions and caveats: A majority of expanded thyroid clonotypes exceeding 0.001 frequency were likewise present in blood.

As the template, RNA transcripts were used to amplify TCR beta CDR3 regions. The first round was an RT-PCR with HTBI primers, and the second round was a multiplex PCR. MiXCR, run by TCRdb on the multiplex PCR reads, gives a single entry per CDR3 protein. Of fewer than 400,000 distinct CDR3 sequences listed, around 20% are singletons. Clinical symptoms, serum thyroxine, TRAb, thyroid ultrasound and orbital computed tomography determined diagnosis. The PBMC fraction was derived from 10 ml of fresh peripheral blood. This receptor was taken from a woman aged 18-35 years with Graves' ophthalmopathy. The sample taken for sequencing was peripheral blood.

DNA for the CDR3: TGTGCCAGCAGCTGGGGACAGATAATTAATTCACCCCTCCACTTT. Amino acid sequence: CASSWGQIINSPLHF. The rearrangement uses TRBV7-2 and TRBJ1-6; 7 nucleotides align to TRBD1. CDR1 is SGHTA and CDR2 is FQGNSA in the germline V gene. This CDR3 is 15 amino acids long. V shed 4 bases, J shed 6 bases, and the junction held 6 bases outside the gene matches.